Each of the 25 T cell receptor beta chains below was sequenced from the same sample in a study of T-cell reconstitution after alpha-beta-depleted transplantation in children. Unique molecular identifiers were incorporated when the TCRbeta library was constructed. TCRdb used MiXCR to reprocess the PCR reads, holding one entry per CDR3 protein. The sample consists of hundreds of thousands of distinct CDR3 sequences, 9.9% of them appearing once. The material was PBMCs from the stem cell graft donor, obtained from the stem cell graft. These receptors were obtained from a human donor who donated a stem cell graft to a child with SCID.

The J gene is TRBJ1-4, the V gene TRBV12-3 or TRBV12-4; 7 bases agree with TRBD1. V shed 7 bases, J shed 6 bases, and the junction held 11 bases outside the gene matches. CDR3 length: 15 amino acids. Written as DNA, the CDR3 is TGTGCCAGCACCCGACACAGGGGTAATCATGAAAAACTGTTTTTT. This translates into CASTRHRGNHEKLFF.

The V call is TRBV18, the J call TRBJ2-1, with no clear D. Germline loops: CDR1 KGHSH, CDR2 LQKENI. The CDR3 consists of 17 residues. V gave up 2 bases and J gave up 9 bases, with 23 bases separating them. CDR3 sequence: CASSPKIIEVVHLEQFF. CDR3 nucleotides: TGTGCCAGCTCACCAAAAATAATAGAGGTAGTACATCTTGAGCAGTTCTTC.

A few counts support this clonotype. The chain has TRBV7-2 and TRBJ1-1; no firm D call. The CDR3 runs to 13 residues. Trimming stripped 5 bases from V and 4 bases from J, with 11 bases between. Per the germline V gene, CDR1 is SGHTA and CDR2 is FQGNSA. CDR3 loop: CASSHSDPTEAFF. The CDR3 DNA sequence: TGTGCCAGCAGCCACAGCGATCCCACTGAAGCTTTCTTT.

This clonotype showed up many times. The rearrangement joins TRBV5-1 to TRBJ2-2, with D possibly TRBD1 on 5 matching bases. Trimming pared 5 bases from V and 0 bases from J, leaving 11 bases between. The CDR3 spans 15 residues. Germline CDR1 SGHRS, CDR2 YFSETQ. The CDR3 spells CASRPDNANTGELFF. As DNA, the CDR3 is TGCGCCAGCAGACCGGACAACGCGAACACCGGGGAGCTGTTTTTT.

This clonotype showed up just a few times. The chain couples TRBV27 to TRBJ2-5, with D possibly matching TRBD1 (5 bases). V was pared by 6 bases and J by 5 bases, with 13 bases between. The CDR3 has 13 residues. In germline, CDR1 is MNHEY, CDR2 SMNVEV (reference sequence). CDR3 in amino acids: CASRGQGQETQYF. In nucleotides, the CDR3 is TGTGCCAGCAGGGGTCAGGGTCAGGAGACCCAGTACTTC.

Ten or more counts support this clonotype. The chain employs TRBV7-9 and TRBJ1-2; TRBD1 matches at 7 bases. Germline V gives CDR1 SEHNR, CDR2 FQNEAQ (reference sequence). Trimming at V came to 1 base and at J to 4 bases, leaving 9 bases not matched to a gene. The CDR3 covers 16 residues. CDR3 DNA: TGTGCCAGCAGCTTAGGGGGACAGAGCTCCTTCTATGGCTACACCTTC. As protein: CASSLGGQSSFYGYTF.

The CDR3 DNA is TGTGCCAGCAGCTTAGCGGGAGCAAAGTCCGGGGAGCTGTTTTTT. Amino acid sequence: CASSLAGAKSGELFF. The rearrangement joins TRBV7-9 to TRBJ2-2, with TRBD2 as a possible D gene (5 bases). CDR3 size: 15 residues. Deletions cut 0 bases from V and 6 bases from J, with 11 bases between. Germline CDR1 SEHNR, CDR2 FQNEAQ (reference sequence).

This chain uses TRBV15 with TRBJ1-1; no reliable D call. V was clipped by 5 bases and J by 3 bases, with 7 bases between them. The CDR3 extends over 12 amino acids. Germline V CDR1 and CDR2: LNHNV, YYDKDF (reference sequence). DNA of the CDR3: TGTGCCACCAGCCGGGGATACACTGAAGCTTTCTTT. It specifies CATSRGYTEAFF.

This clonotype has just a few counts. V usage is TRBV24-1 and J usage is TRBJ2-5; 7 bases line up with TRBD2. The germline gives CDR1 KGHDR, CDR2 SFDVKD. After removal of 3 bases from V and 1 base from J, the junction contained 1 base not matched to a gene. This CDR3 is built from 14 residues. Here the CDR3 DNA reads TGTGCCACCAGTGATGGGGGGGTCCAAGAGACCCAGTACTTC. This gives the protein CATSDGGVQETQYF.

This clonotype was counted many times. The CDR3 DNA is TGCAGTGCACCGAGGGGTCTAGCCCCCCCTGAGCAGTTCTTC. Its protein is CSAPRGLAPPEQFF. J is TRBJ2-1 and V is TRBV20-1; D is perhaps TRBD1 or TRBD2 (5 bases each). The CDR3 length is 14 residues. Trimming pared 6 bases from V and 9 bases from J, leaving 21 bases between. From germline, CDR1 is DFQATT and CDR2 SNEGSKA (reference sequence).

In its sample, this clonotype was seen a few times. V gene TRBV24-1 combines with J gene TRBJ1-2; 7 nucleotides match TRBD1. The CDR3 consists of 12 residues. V lost 2 bases, J lost 8 bases, and 1 base stayed unmatched. The germline CDR1 and CDR2 sequences are KGHDR and SFDVKD. The DNA for the CDR3 is TGTGCCACCAGTGATTACAGGGGCGGCTACACCTTC. Protein: CATSDYRGGYTF.

Only a few counts were recorded for this clonotype. The chain's CDR3 is CSVPTSGGTDTQYF. DNA for the CDR3: TGCAGTGTACCGACTAGCGGAGGCACAGATACGCAGTATTTT. J is TRBJ2-3 and V is TRBV20-1, with TRBD2 matching over 9 bases. The V gene end was trimmed by 7 bases and the J gene end by 1 base; junction bases not matched to a gene: 6. Germline lookup yields CDR1 DFQATT and CDR2 SNEGSKA (reference sequence). The CDR3 sequence is 14 residues long.

V and J are TRBV3-1 and TRBJ2-1; either TRBD1 or TRBD2 may fit D (5 bases each). This CDR3 is 14 amino acids long. The V gene lost 1 base and the J gene lost 10 bases, with 14 bases spanning the gap. The germline V gene encodes CDR1 LGHDT and CDR2 YNNKEL (reference sequence). The CDR3 loop reads CASSQGAGGIEQFF. The CDR3 DNA reads as TGTGCCAGCAGCCAAGGCGCTGGGGGTATCGAGCAGTTCTTC.

This clonotype was detected a few times. This chain joins TRBV6-1 and TRBJ2-1, with 8 bases fitting TRBD2. The CDR3 length is 14 residues. With V trimmed by 3 bases and J by 5 bases, 3 bases remained unmatched. CDR1 and CDR2 (germline): MNHNS, SASEGT. CDR3 protein: CASSETSDHNEQFF. DNA of the CDR3: TGTGCCAGCAGTGAGACTAGCGACCACAATGAGCAGTTCTTC.

This clonotype has just a few counts. At one end, the junction sequence differs from germline, possibly due to a read error. V is TRBV7-7 and J is TRBJ2-5; 7 bases line up with TRBD2. This CDR3 is 13 amino acids long. Germline CDR1 reads SSHAT; CDR2 reads FNYEAQ (reference sequence). CDR3 sequence reads: CASSPRGGETQYF. Here the CDR3 DNA reads TGTGCTAGCAGCCCCCGCGGGGGAGAGACCCAGTACTTC.

V gene TRBV6-5 combines with J gene TRBJ2-2, with unresolved D. Trimming cost V 6 bases and J 6 bases, with 8 bases left between them. CDR1 and CDR2 (germline): MNHEY, SVGAGI. The CDR3 length is 12 residues. CDR3 in DNA: TGTGCCAGCAGACGCGAACCCGGGGAGCTGTTTTTT. This codes for CASRREPGELFF.

V gene TRBV12-3 or TRBV12-4 combines with J gene TRBJ1-2, with 7 bases that match TRBD1. J was trimmed by 7 bases and V by 6 bases; bases with no gene match: 11. The CDR3 covers 14 residues. Here the CDR3 DNA reads TGTGCCAGCAGGCTTGACGAGGGGGCAAGTGGCTACACCTTC. Its translation: CASRLDEGASGYTF.

The rearrangement joins TRBV4-1 to TRBJ2-7; D uncertain. The ends were cut back, 1 base at V and 2 bases at J, with 9 bases in the middle. Germline lookup yields CDR1 MGHRA and CDR2 YSYEKL. CDR3 length: 14 residues. This CDR3 is CASSQGYGTYEQYF. The CDR3 nucleotides are TGCGCCAGCAGCCAAGGGTACGGAACCTACGAGCAGTACTTC.

The table lists this clonotype with a few counts. V usage is TRBV5-1 and J usage is TRBJ2-1; 7 bases are shared with TRBD2. Germline-derived CDR1 and CDR2 are SGHRS and YFSETQ. There are 14 residues in the CDR3. Trimming at V came to 0 bases and at J to 5 bases, leaving 2 bases not matched to a gene. The chain's CDR3 is CASSLGRGDNEQFF. CDR3 nucleotide sequence: TGCGCCAGCAGCTTGGGACGGGGGGACAATGAGCAGTTCTTC.

This clonotype was detected only a few times. The chain combines TRBV10-3 with TRBJ2-1, with 10 bases aligning to TRBD1. In germline, CDR1 is ENHRY, CDR2 SYGVKD. The junction had 5 bases not matched to a gene; V was cut back by 4 bases and J by 5 bases. The CDR3 is 15 amino acids. In DNA form, the CDR3 reads TGTGCCATCAGTGGAACGACAGGGGGCCACAATGAGCAGTTCTTC. Translating it yields CAISGTTGGHNEQFF.

This clonotype was counted many times. The chain employs TRBV7-9 and TRBJ1-2, with D uncertain. The CDR3 covers 12 residues. Deletions cut 2 bases from V and 9 bases from J, with 10 bases between. Germline V gene sequence: CDR1 SEHNR, CDR2 FQNEAQ (reference sequence). The CDR3 DNA follows: TGTGCCAGCAGCTTACCACAGAGCCGCTACACCTTC. Translating gives CASSLPQSRYTF.

This clonotype was detected many times. The rearrangement uses TRBV25-1 and TRBJ2-3; D is unclear. CDR3 length: 17 residues. V shed 0 bases and J shed 3 bases, with 16 bases lying between them. CDR1 and CDR2 from the germline V gene are MGHDK and SYGVNS. CDR3 in DNA: TGTGCCAGCAGTGAATATGGGGATCAGCACCGAACAGATACGCAGTATTTT. Its protein is CASSEYGDQHRTDTQYF.

This clonotype was found many times. The chain has TRBV10-3 and TRBJ2-2; 7 nucleotides match TRBD1. V dropped 3 bases and J dropped 4; count of bases not matched to a gene: 8. This CDR3 is 16 amino acids long. Germline CDR1 reads ENHRY; CDR2 reads SYGVKD. The CDR3 sequence: CAISDPHGQATGELFF. The CDR3 bases are TGTGCCATCAGTGATCCCCACGGACAGGCCACCGGGGAGCTGTTTTTT.

This clonotype was detected a few times. This chain links TRBV5-1 with TRBJ2-7; D is undetermined. Germline V gene data show CDR1 as SGHRS and CDR2 as YFSETQ. This CDR3 has 15 residues. Trimming stripped 0 bases from V and 0 bases from J, with 10 bases between. The CDR3 DNA reads TGCGCCAGCAGCTTGGAGTGGACGACCTCCTACGAGCAGTACTTC. Protein: CASSLEWTTSYEQYF. Variable domain in full (rest from reference TRBV5-1 and TRBJ2-7): KAGVTQTPRYLIKTRGQQVTLSCSPISGHRSVSWYQQTPGQGLQFLFEYFSETQRNKGNFPGRFSGRQFSNSRSEMNVSTLELGDSALYLCASSLEWTTSYEQYFGPGTRLTVT.

Many counts were recorded for this clonotype. The rearrangement links TRBV6-6 to TRBJ2-2; no clear D gene. The germline V gene has CDR1 MNHNY and CDR2 SVGAGI (reference sequence). This CDR3 is 13 amino acids long. V lost 2 bases, J lost 9 bases, and 10 bases lay in between. CDR3 region: CASSYDVNRELFF. The DNA for the CDR3 is TGTGCCAGCAGTTACGATGTTAACCGGGAGCTGTTTTTT.